The text below deals with one T cell receptor beta chain. Its antigen is unknown. The data were taken from a study of tumor-infiltrating lymphocytes in localized non-small cell lung cancer. Study-level background: Resected tumor was paired with non-adjacent uninvolved lung from the same patient. Study-level results: Higher tumor T cell infiltration than in uninvolved lung was supported by TCRbeta sequencing. Not all patients were TCR sequenced, owing to tissue quantity.

Germline V CDR1 and CDR2: PRHDT, FYEKMQ (reference sequence). The CDR3 runs to 17 residues. V lost 5 bases to trimming and J lost 2 bases; unmatched junction nucleotides: 9. Sequencing was performed with immunoSEQ multiplex PCR; in TCRdb, only in-frame clones are kept and a portion is missing. The sample lists over 7,000 clones; over 60% were seen once. Sequencing input: lung tumor tissue. J is TRBJ2-1 and V is TRBV13; 10 positions agree with TRBD2. This clonotype originated in a human donor with non-small cell lung cancer. CDR3 amino acids: CASSREAGGYPYNEQFF. The CDR3, as DNA: TGTGCCAGCAGCCGGGAAGCGGGAGGGTATCCCTACAATGAGCAGTTCTTC.